Listed below are T cell receptor beta chains from one sample, sequenced in a study of T cells after yellow fever vaccination. Using its own MiXCR run on the 5' RACE reads, TCRdb lists one record per CDR3 protein. In the table there are 300,000 to 350,000 distinct CDR3 sequences, approximately 8% of which are singletons. Material: PBMCs, obtained approximately 40 days after the first yellow fever vaccination. The source is a man between 18 and 35 years old who received the YFV17D yellow fever vaccine. The CDR3 runs from the conserved cysteine through the conserved F or W. D genes are given only for firm matches. The size of a clone is reported for some rows only, either as once, few or many, or as a class for expanded clones.

TRBJ1-1	TRBD1	NA	TRBV7-2	CASEPAGGLTEAFF	TGTGCCAGCGAGCCCGCAGGGGGCCTGACTGAAGCTTTCTTT
TRBJ2-5	NA	many	TRBV5-1	CASSLEGVGETQYF	TGCGCCAGCAGCTTGGAGGGGGTTGGAGAGACCCAGTACTTC
TRBJ1-3	NA	NA	TRBV3-1	CASSRQANSGNTIYF	TGTGCCAGCAGCCGACAGGCGAACTCTGGAAACACCATATATTTT
TRBJ2-7	NA	NA	TRBV7-2	CASSLGPGATYEQYF	TGTGCCAGCAGCTTAGGTCCGGGAGCAACCTACGAGCAGTACTTC
TRBJ2-2	NA	NA	TRBV5-1	CASSLNPRNTGELFF	TGCGCCAGCAGCTTGAACCCGAGAAACACCGGGGAGCTGTTTTTT
TRBJ2-3	TRBD1	once	TRBV14	CASSQGRTGAGDTQYF	TGTGCCAGCAGCCAAGGTCGTACAGGGGCTGGAGATACGCAGTATTTT
TRBJ2-1	TRBD1	NA	TRBV7-3	CASSPQGAGDEQFF	TGTGCCAGCAGCCCACAGGGGGCGGGGGATGAGCAGTTCTTC
TRBJ1-1	NA	few	TRBV29-1	CSVEDRVPGVWTEAFF	TGCAGCGTTGAAGATCGGGTCCCAGGTGTTTGGACTGAAGCTTTCTTT
TRBJ2-7	TRBD1	NA	TRBV3-1	CASSLGTGAYEQYF	TGTGCCAGCAGCCTCGGGACAGGGGCCTACGAGCAGTACTTC
TRBJ2-1	TRBD1	many	TRBV5-1	CASSLEGRTGVDEQFF	TGCGCCAGCAGCTTGGAGGGTCGGACAGGGGTCGATGAGCAGTTCTTC
TRBJ2-3	NA	many	TRBV5-5	CASSFQGPDTQYF	TGTGCCAGCAGCTTCCAGGGCCCAGATACGCAGTATTTT
TRBJ2-7	TRBD1	few	TRBV19	CASTLQGRQYF	TGTGCCAGTACCTTACAGGGGCGGCAGTACTTC
TRBJ1-1	NA	few	TRBV12-3/TRBV12-4	CASSLSGASSDRAFF	TGTGCCAGCAGTTTATCAGGGGCCAGTAGTGATCGCGCTTTCTTT
TRBJ1-6	TRBD1	many	TRBV5-6	CASSSAPGQTSPLHF	TGTGCCAGCAGCTCAGCCCCGGGACAGACCTCACCCCTCCACTTT
TRBJ1-6	TRBD1	few	TRBV2	CASSLGTANNSPLHF	TGTGCCAGCAGTTTAGGGACAGCCAATAATTCACCCCTCCACTTT
TRBJ1-1	NA	many	TRBV5-1	CASSFIGGVNTEAFF	TGCGCCAGCAGCTTCATAGGCGGGGTGAACACTGAAGCTTTCTTT
TRBJ2-2	TRBD1	few	TRBV7-2	CASRTGGYNTGELFF	TGTGCCAGCCGGACAGGGGGATACAACACCGGGGAGCTGTTTTTT
TRBJ2-3	NA	few	TRBV20-1	CSAEGGSTDTQYF	TGCAGTGCGGAGGGGGGGAGCACAGATACGCAGTATTTT
TRBJ2-7	TRBD2	few	TRBV18	CASSPPASGGASHEQYF	TGTGCCAGCTCACCACCGGCTAGCGGGGGGGCCTCTCACGAGCAGTACTTC
TRBJ2-1	TRBD2	many	TRBV10-3	CATKQASGNEQFF	TGTGCCACAAAGCAAGCTAGCGGGAATGAGCAGTTCTTC
TRBJ2-5	TRBD1	NA	TRBV23-1	CASSQSALGTGGLQETQYF	TGCGCCAGCAGTCAAAGCGCTTTGGGGACAGGGGGGTTGCAAGAGACCCAGTACTTC
TRBJ1-2	NA	few	TRBV6-5	CASSYLAGETNYGYTF	TGTGCCAGCAGTTACCTTGCAGGGGAAACTAACTATGGCTACACCTTC
TRBJ2-3	TRBD1	once	TRBV10-3	CAISKGQRTDTQYF	TGTGCCATCAGCAAGGGACAGCGGACAGATACGCAGTATTTT
TRBJ1-5	NA	few	TRBV19	CASRGVLDQPQHF	TGTGCCAGTAGGGGGGTCCTCGATCAGCCCCAGCATTTT
TRBJ1-2	NA	NA	TRBV5-1	CASGDSRDYGYTF	TGCGCCAGCGGGGATTCTCGGGACTATGGCTACACCTTC
TRBJ2-2	NA	few	TRBV5-8	CASSLAFSPGELFF	TGTGCCAGCAGCTTGGCCTTCTCCCCCGGGGAGCTGTTTTTT
TRBJ1-4	NA	many	TRBV20-1	CSARDRAAGYEKLFF	TGCAGTGCTAGAGATCGGGCTGCAGGGTACGAAAAACTGTTTTTT